Below are 25 T cell receptor beta chains sequenced from a single sample in a study of shared clonotypes between healthy human individuals (dated by TCRdb to about 2020). Libraries were prepared through the immunoSEQ multiplex PCR assay. TCRdb obtained this table from immuneACCESS and retained in-frame rearrangements with V and J assigned. These tables miss some clones; where compared with another copy, unresolved V genes account for less than half of the shortfall, and the remainder is unexplained. The sample table contains some 550,000 clones; only one count was recorded for more than 95% of them. The top ten clones comprise around 0.06% of the sample. The sequenced sample was naive CD4+ T cells sorted from blood. The sample's cell subset or site label, in plain terms: CD45RA+ positively selected. Source of these receptors: a woman in her thirties in good health.

The genes are TRBV5-1 and TRBJ1-1, with 7 positions matching TRBD1. The ends lost 1 base at V and 3 bases at J; junction bases unmatched: 12. Germline V gene lookup returns CDR1 SGHRS and CDR2 YFSETQ. CDR3 length equals 17 residues. DNA for the CDR3: TGCGCCAGCAGCTTGTGGCAGGGGGGCTTTGTGGACACTGAAGCTTTCTTT. It is translated as CASSLWQGGFVDTEAFF.

The DNA of the CDR3 is TGTGCCAGCAGCTTACGTACAGGCGAGCAGTACTTC. This translates into CASSLRTGEQYF. The chain has TRBV5-6 and TRBJ2-7; tentative D call: TRBD1 (5 bases). Between the trimmed V and J ends, which lost 2 bases and 6 bases, there was a span of 9 bases. The CDR3 is 12 residues long. Germline assignment: CDR1 SGHDT and CDR2 YYEEEE.

On this clone itself: Other DNA sequences in the same sample also yield this CDR3. The rearrangement joins TRBV5-1 to TRBJ1-1; D is unclear. The V and J ends lost 0 bases and 1 base respectively, with 4 bases between them. The CDR3 length is 13 residues. The germline CDR1 and CDR2 sequences are SGHRS and YFSETQ. CDR3 nucleotide sequence: TGCGCCAGCAGCTTGGGTTCGAACACTGAAGCTTTCTTT. Its translation is CASSLGSNTEAFF.

The V call is TRBV5-1, the J call TRBJ2-5; TRBD2 is a possible D gene (5 bases). V lost 0 bases and J lost 1, with 10 bases in between. Germline-derived CDR1 and CDR2 are SGHRS and YFSETQ. The CDR3 contains 15 residues. CDR3 region: CASSLDPGFQETQYF. The CDR3 nucleotides read TGCGCCAGCAGCTTGGACCCGGGATTCCAAGAGACCCAGTACTTC.

This CDR3 reads CASSSDGTGGGNTIYF. In DNA, the CDR3 is TGCGCCAGCAGCTCGGATGGGACAGGGGGCGGAAACACCATATATTTT. V and J are TRBV5-1 and TRBJ1-3; 12 nucleotides match TRBD1. The CDR3 has 16 amino acids. CDR1 is SGHRS, CDR2 YFSETQ, per germline. V was clipped by 3 bases and J by 4 bases; unmatched bases: 5.

The chain joins TRBV5-4 to TRBJ2-5; 7 bases are shared with TRBD1. Germline V gives CDR1 SGHNT, CDR2 YYREEE (reference sequence). Trimming removed 4 bases from V and 5 bases from J; junction bases left unmatched: 11. The CDR3 sequence is 15 residues long. The CDR3 DNA sequence: TGTGCCAGCAGCCGTGACAGGGTGGTAGGGGAGACCCAGTACTTC. Amino acid sequence: CASSRDRVVGETQYF.

This clone appeared once. This chain links TRBV6-1 with TRBJ2-7, with D perhaps assigned TRBD1 or TRBD2 (5 bases each). Germline CDR1 reads MNHNS; CDR2 reads SASEGT. V was trimmed by 3 bases and J by 3 bases, leaving 15 bases between them. This CDR3 region has 15 residues. The CDR3 here is CASSDPGRDSYEQYF. The CDR3 region has the DNA TGTGCCAGCAGTGACCCGGGACGGGATAGCTACGAGCAGTACTTC.

The chain uses TRBV10-3 and TRBJ1-6; 9 positions match TRBD1. The junction had 0 bases not matched to a gene; V was cut back by 8 bases and J by 7 bases. From germline, CDR1 is ENHRY and CDR2 SYGVKD. This CDR3 has 12 amino acids. The CDR3 bases are TGTGCCATCGGGACAGGGAATTCACCCCTCCACTTT. Translated: CAIGTGNSPLHF.

The gene calls are TRBV25-1 and TRBJ1-5; D not resolved. The CDR3 has 16 amino acids. CDR1 and CDR2 from the germline V gene are MGHDK and SYGVNS. V lost 5 bases, J lost 4 bases, and 18 bases lay in between. This CDR3 reads CASSIGNGLLNQPQHF. The CDR3 DNA sequence: TGTGCCAGCAGTATTGGTAACGGACTGTTGAATCAGCCCCAGCATTTT.

The chain is built from TRBV10-2 and TRBJ1-2; TRBD1 might be the D (5 bases). The CDR3 contains 13 residues. The germline V gene has CDR1 WSHSY and CDR2 SAAADI. V lost 6 bases and J 4 bases, leaving 12 bases between the germline ends. The CDR3 here is CASSPGQGYGYTF. CDR3 in DNA: TGCGCCAGCAGCCCCGGGCAGGGCTATGGCTACACCTTC.

This rearrangement joins TRBV19 to TRBJ2-2; maybe TRBD2 (6 bases). This CDR3 is 14 amino acids long. V lost 10 bases to trimming and J lost 7 bases, with 19 bases between them. Germline values: CDR1 LNHDA, CDR2 SQIVND (reference sequence). Here the CDR3 DNA reads TGTGCCACAACGGACGGGACTCCGTTCGGGGAGCTGTTTTTT. It encodes CATTDGTPFGELFF.

This sequence joins TRBV5-8 and TRBJ2-5; no definite D call. This CDR3 spans 12 amino acids. V gave up 4 bases and J gave up 6 bases, with 10 bases separating them. Germline CDR1 SGHTS, CDR2 YDEGEE. The CDR3 spells CASSPAVKTQYF. CDR3 coding DNA: TGTGCCAGCAGCCCTGCGGTAAAGACCCAGTACTTC.

CDR3 region: CASSDALSGKNIQYF. The DNA of the CDR3 is TGCGCCAGCAGTGATGCCCTCTCAGGCAAAAACATTCAGTACTTC. V gene TRBV10-1 combines with J gene TRBJ2-4; D call uncertain. With 3 bases removed from V and 3 bases from J, the gap between germline ends came to 12 bases. This CDR3 region has 15 residues. Germline CDR1 reads WNHNN; CDR2 reads SYGVQD (reference sequence).

Of note for this clone: The germline gene is not matched at one end of the junction; a read error may be the cause. The V gene is TRBV6-9, the J gene TRBJ1-2, with D uncertain. CDR3 length: 15 amino acids. Germline lookup yields CDR1 MNHGY and CDR2 SVAAGI. The CDR3 coding sequence is TGTACCAGCAGTTATCCCCAGGAAGAAAACTATGGCTACACCTTC. It codes for CTSSYPQEENYGYTF.

About this clone: Other DNA sequences in this sample translate to the same CDR3. This rearrangement joins TRBV29-1 to TRBJ1-2, with TRBD1 identical over 11 bases. Germline CDR1 is SQVTM and CDR2 is ANQGSEA. The trim removed 6 bases at V and 3 bases at J, leaving 0 bases unmatched. CDR3 size: 12 residues. The CDR3: CSVGQGDYGYTF. The CDR3 DNA is TGCAGCGTGGGACAGGGGGACTATGGCTACACCTTC.

Comment on this clone: The same CDR3 can be traced to other DNA sequences in this sample. The J gene is TRBJ2-7, the V gene TRBV19, with TRBD1 as a possible D gene (6 bases). Trimming shortened V by 6 bases and J by 2 bases, and 11 bases separated the two germline ends. The CDR3 contains 13 residues. The germline V gene encodes CDR1 LNHDA and CDR2 SQIVND (reference sequence). Written as DNA, the CDR3 is TGTGCCAGTAGCACAGGGCGCACCTACGAGCAGTACTTC. Encoded protein: CASSTGRTYEQYF.

This clone was picked up one time. This chain joins TRBV6-1 and TRBJ2-7; D may be TRBD2 (6 bases). The CDR3 has 16 amino acids. Germline loops: CDR1 MNHNS, CDR2 SASEGT. Trimming removed 2 bases from V and 4 bases from J, with 18 bases in between. The CDR3 loop reads CASSEFGGGSGYEQYF. DNA of the CDR3: TGTGCCAGCAGTGAATTTGGCGGAGGGAGCGGGTACGAGCAGTACTTC.

The chain has TRBV9 and TRBJ2-7, with TRBD2 identical over 7 bases. The CDR3 extends over 15 amino acids. Trimming cost V 4 bases and J 2 bases; bases outside gene matches: 9. The germline CDR1 and CDR2 sequences are SGDLS and YYNGEE. The CDR3, as DNA: TGTGCCAGCAGCCCTGGAGCTAGCGGAACCTACGAGCAGTACTTC. Translation gives CASSPGASGTYEQYF.

The gene calls are TRBV11-2 and TRBJ2-2, with D perhaps given as TRBD1 or TRBD2 (5 bases each). The CDR3 length is 13 residues. V was cut by 5 bases and J by 6 bases, with 10 bases left in between. Germline CDR1 SGHAT, CDR2 FQNNGV. CDR3 coding DNA: TGTGCCAGCAGCAGGGGAGTCTCCGGGGAGCTGTTTTTT. Residues: CASSRGVSGELFF.

For the CDR3, the DNA is TGTGCCAGCAGCTTGGCCAATTTATTTGGGCAGGGGATTGATCGAGCTTTCTTT. Amino acids: CASSLANLFGQGIDRAFF. The rearrangement links TRBV5-8 to TRBJ1-1, with a possible D match to TRBD1 (6 bases). The V and J ends lost 0 bases and 10 bases respectively, with 28 bases between them. The CDR3 covers 18 residues. Germline loops: CDR1 SGHTS, CDR2 YDEGEE.

This clone came up once. The rearrangement joins TRBV2 to TRBJ1-5; unclear D gene. V was cut by 2 bases and J by 3 bases, with 8 bases left in between. Germline V gene lookup returns CDR1 SNHLY and CDR2 FYNNEI. The CDR3 contains 14 residues. The CDR3 is CASSENTDNQPQHF. For the CDR3, the DNA is TGTGCCAGCAGTGAAAATACAGACAATCAGCCCCAGCATTTT. Full variable domain (rest looked up from reference TRBV2 and TRBJ1-5): EPEVTQTPSHQVTQMGQEVILRCVPISNHLYFYWYRQILGQKVEFLVSFYNNEISEKSEIFDDQFSVERPDGSNFTLKIRSTKLEDSAMYFCASSENTDNQPQHFGDGTRLSIL.

This chain joins TRBV5-1 and TRBJ2-1; the D is unclear. The CDR3 consists of 13 residues. V was trimmed by 2 bases and J by 5 bases, leaving 8 bases between them. In germline, CDR1 is SGHRS, CDR2 YFSETQ. The CDR3 DNA sequence: TGCGCCAGCAGCTTCCCTGCTCACAATGAGCAGTTCTTC. It codes for CASSFPAHNEQFF.

V usage is TRBV29-1 and J usage is TRBJ2-1; 14 bases line up with TRBD2. The V and J ends lost 7 bases and 8 bases, in that order; junction bases with no gene match: 19. This CDR3 is built from 18 residues. Germline V gene lookup returns CDR1 SQVTM and CDR2 ANQGSEA. Written as DNA, the CDR3 is TGCAGCGCTGTGGGGACTAGCGGGAGAGGGGGTTTCGTAGATGAGCAGTTCTTC. Translated: CSAVGTSGRGGFVDEQFF.

DNA for the CDR3: TGTGCCAGCAGGTCGACAGGGGGGTTCTCACCCCTCCACTTT. It yields the protein CASRSTGGFSPLHF. This chain uses TRBV28 with TRBJ1-6; 9 positions match TRBD1. The CDR3 is 14 residues long. V lost 6 bases and J lost 10; bases outside the gene matches: 7. Germline V gene data show CDR1 as MDHEN and CDR2 as SYDVKM.

This chain links TRBV4-1 with TRBJ1-5; 9 positions match TRBD1. Per germline, CDR1 MGHRA and CDR2 YSYEKL. With 1 base clipped from V and 6 bases from J, the junction kept 7 bases outside the gene matches. The CDR3 spans 16 residues. The CDR3 here is CASSQAGTGWGQPQHF. The CDR3 DNA is TGCGCCAGCAGCCAAGCCGGGACAGGGTGGGGTCAGCCCCAGCATTTT.